This T cell receptor (beta chain) was profiled in a study of T cell responses to AZD1222 COVID-19 vaccine. The length of the CDR3 is 16 residues. V dropped 5 bases and J dropped 7; count of bases not matched to a gene: 10. Germline V gives CDR1 SGHVS, CDR2 FNYEAQ. Study-wide results and limits: After the peak T cell response, and only then, were repertoires sampled. Donors were chiefly white British, with a greater number of females, and clonal diversity was perhaps underestimated.

With respect to this clone: Its antigen is still unknown.

Profiled with immunoSEQ multiplex PCR; TCRdb holds only in-frame clones, not every one. The sample contains about 77,000 clones, roughly nine tenths of which appear only once. V is TRBV7-6 and J is TRBJ1-4, with 10 bases that match TRBD1. The sample consisted of peripheral blood, taken 28 days after the second AZD1222 dose. This receptor was taken from an adult who received the AZD1222 COVID-19 vaccine. CDR3 nucleotide sequence: TGTGCCAGCAGCCCGACAGGGGGCGCAGCAGGTGAAAAACTGTTTTTT. Amino acid sequence: CASSPTGGAAGEKLFF.